The 8 T cell receptor beta chains presented below share a single source sample, sequenced in a study of T cells after yellow fever vaccination. TCRdb ran MiXCR on the 5' RACE reads and lists one entry per CDR3 protein. The sample has roughly 260,000 distinct CDR3 sequences, 10% to 15% seen once. The sequences come from CD4+ T cells sorted from PBMCs, collected 45 days after the yellow fever booster vaccination. These receptors all come from a man aged 25-40 years who received the YFV17D yellow fever vaccine.

A few counts support this clonotype. The junction shows a germline mismatch at one end, possibly a read error. The chain carries TRBV5-6 and TRBJ2-1; D is perhaps TRBD2 (6 bases). The CDR3 extends over 13 amino acids. Germline CDR1 SGHDT, CDR2 YYEEEE. Here the CDR3 reads CASSLVGGTSVLF. DNA of the CDR3: TGTGCCAGCAGCTTGGTAGGCGGGACCTCTGTACTCTTC.

This clonotype has more than one count but fewer than ten. The chain links TRBV7-2 to TRBJ2-5; a possible D gene is TRBD1 (6 bases). This CDR3 contains 17 residues. Germline V gives CDR1 SGHTA, CDR2 FQGNSA. V was cut by 4 bases and J by 6 bases, with 24 bases left in between. CDR3 loop: CASSSRVLLQGEKTQYF. The CDR3 region has the DNA TGTGCCAGCAGCTCCCGGGTCCTACTACAGGGCGAGAAGACCCAGTACTTC.

CDR3 protein: CAHSGLYNEQFF. Written as DNA, the CDR3 is TGTGCCCACAGCGGGCTGTACAATGAGCAGTTCTTC. The rearrangement joins TRBV6-1 to TRBJ2-1, with D possibly matching TRBD2 (6 bases). The CDR3 spans 12 residues. Germline V gene data show CDR1 as MNHNS and CDR2 as SASEGT. The V end was cut by 11 bases, the J end by 4 bases, with 12 bases between.

This clonotype was recorded a few times. The V and J genes are TRBV7-8 and TRBJ2-7; 8 bases align to TRBD2. V was clipped by 3 bases and J by 0 bases; unmatched bases: 10. This CDR3 region has 17 residues. The germline V gene encodes CDR1 SGHVS and CDR2 FQNEAQ. The CDR3: CASSLGLLAASSYEQYF. The CDR3 nucleotides are TGTGCCAGCAGCTTGGGGCTACTAGCGGCAAGCTCCTACGAGCAGTACTTC.

This rearrangement joins TRBV3-1 to TRBJ1-5; maybe TRBD1 (6 bases). Trimming took 3 bases from V and 10 from J, leaving 13 bases between them. The CDR3 runs to 13 residues. Per the germline V gene, CDR1 is LGHDT and CDR2 is YNNKEL (reference sequence). The CDR3 coding sequence is TGTGCCAGCAGCCAGTCAGGGGAGGACCCCCAGCATTTT. Its protein is CASSQSGEDPQHF.

This clonotype was picked up a small number of times. The chain couples TRBV4-3 to TRBJ2-7, with a possible D match to TRBD1 (6 bases). The germline CDR1 and CDR2 sequences are LGHNA and YSLEER. This CDR3 region has 15 residues. The V end was cut by 1 base, the J end by 3 bases, with 13 bases between. The CDR3 loop reads CASSQVVQGFYEQYF. CDR3 coding DNA: TGCGCCAGCAGCCAAGTCGTACAGGGTTTCTACGAGCAGTACTTC.

This clonotype was detected a few times. CDR3 protein: CSATTAIRQGLPEAFF. For the CDR3, the DNA is TGCAGTGCTACAACGGCCATAAGACAGGGACTCCCTGAAGCTTTCTTT. The chain combines TRBV20-1 with TRBJ1-1, with TRBD1 identical over 7 bases. This CDR3 is 16 amino acids long. V dropped 4 bases and J dropped 6; count of bases not matched to a gene: 17. Per the germline V gene, CDR1 is DFQATT and CDR2 is SNEGSKA (reference sequence).

The chain employs TRBV5-1 and TRBJ2-3, with 10 bases lining up with TRBD2. The CDR3 runs 14 residues. The J segment lost 6 bases and the V segment lost 2 bases, leaving 3 bases of the junction unmatched. Germline V lookup: CDR1 SGHRS, CDR2 YFSETQ. The CDR3 nucleotides are TGCGCCAGCAGCTTCCCTAGCGGGAGTGATACGCAGTATTTT. It encodes CASSFPSGSDTQYF.